These T cell receptor beta chains were read from a single sample in a study of blood T cells in healthy people across ages. TCRdb processed the 5' RACE reads anew with MiXCR; each CDR3 protein has one entry. Of 540,000 or so distinct CDR3 sequences in the sample, 27% are singletons; the top ten hold less than 20%. Sequenced sample: blood. The source is a woman in her 70s in good health. CDR3s include the opening cysteine and the closing phenylalanine or tryptophan. A D gene is named only where the DNA matches it firmly. Rows give clone size only sometimes, using once, few, many, or a class for an expanded clone.

CDR3 length	clone size	D gene	V gene	J gene	CDR3 protein	CDR3 DNA
11	NA	NA	TRBV18	TRBJ2-7	CASSPDYEQYF	TGTGCCAGCTCCCCTGACTACGAGCAGTACTTC
15	NA	NA	TRBV7-3	TRBJ1-2	CASNLRPRAGYGYTF	TGTGCCAGCAACTTAAGGCCCAGGGCGGGCTATGGCTACACCTTC
14	few	NA	TRBV6-1	TRBJ1-4	CASSETGRYEKLFF	TGTGCCAGCAGTGAGACCGGCCGGTATGAAAAACTGTTTTTT
16	NA	NA	TRBV27	TRBJ2-3	CASSLLFGQKTDTQYF	TGTGCCAGCAGTTTACTCTTCGGACAGAAGACAGATACGCAGTATTTT
11	few	NA	TRBV2	TRBJ2-1	CASSYDNEQFF	TGTGCCAGCAGTTATGACAATGAGCAGTTCTTC
13	NA	NA	TRBV9	TRBJ1-2	CASRDNSLYGYTF	TGTGCCAGCAGAGACAACAGTTTATATGGCTACACCTTC
17	many	NA	TRBV4-3	TRBJ2-5	CASSQSVGQRVQETQYF	TGCGCCAGCAGCCAAAGTGTGGGGCAGCGAGTACAAGAGACCCAGTACTTC
14	few	NA	TRBV5-1	TRBJ2-5	CASSPGLFQETQYF	TGCGCCAGCAGCCCCGGACTATTTCAAGAGACCCAGTACTTC
14	few	NA	TRBV28	TRBJ1-1	CASSLGQGHTEAFF	TGTGCCAGCAGTTTGGGGCAGGGTCACACTGAAGCTTTCTTT
13	once	NA	TRBV12-3/TRBV12-4	TRBJ2-5	CASSRRVGETQYF	TGTGCCAGCAGTCGAAGGGTCGGAGAGACCCAGTACTTC
16	NA	NA	TRBV5-1	TRBJ1-4	CASSLLLAGSNEKLFF	TGCGCCAGCAGCTTGCTACTGGCAGGCTCTAATGAAAAACTGTTTTTT
13	many	NA	TRBV7-9	TRBJ2-4	CASSLAGEDIQYF	TGCGCCAGCAGCTTGGCAGGGGAGGACATTCAGTACTTC
14	NA	NA	TRBV7-2	TRBJ2-5	CASSRVGSVETQYF	TGTGCCAGCAGCCGAGTCGGGTCGGTAGAGACCCAGTACTTC
12	few	NA	TRBV12-5	TRBJ1-1	CAGGLTSTEAFF	TGTGCTGGTGGTTTGACCTCCACTGAAGCTTTCTTT
15	NA	TRBD1	TRBV6-5	TRBJ1-2	CASSYRGTGGFGYTF	TGTGCCAGCAGTTATCGAGGGACAGGGGGTTTTGGCTACACCTTC
16	few	TRBD1	TRBV5-1	TRBJ1-4	CASSLAVYRGNEKLFF	TGCGCCAGCAGCTTGGCCGTGTACAGGGGTAATGAAAAACTGTTTTTT
19	NA	TRBD2	TRBV4-3	TRBJ2-4	CASSQDGLAADLAKNIQYF	TGCGCCAGCAGCCAAGATGGACTAGCGGCAGACCTAGCCAAAAACATTCAGTACTTC
13	few	NA	TRBV29-1	TRBJ1-4	CSVEVINEKGLFF	TGCAGCGTTGAAGTTATTAATGAAAAGGGACTGTTTTTT
13	few	NA	TRBV11-1	TRBJ1-2	CASSRGQYYGYTF	TGTGCCAGCAGCCGCGGACAGTACTATGGCTACACCTTC
17	NA	TRBD1	TRBV4-1	TRBJ1-5	CASSRQGGGISNQPQHF	TGCGCCAGCAGTCGACAGGGAGGGGGAATAAGCAATCAGCCCCAGCATTTT
16	NA	NA	TRBV15	TRBJ2-5	CATSRSPPGVQETQYF	TGTGCCACCAGCAGAAGTCCTCCCGGGGTCCAAGAGACCCAGTACTTC
15	NA	TRBD1	TRBV7-2	TRBJ1-4	CASSQTGGRYEKLFF	TGTGCCAGCAGCCAAACAGGGGGGAGATATGAAAAACTGTTTTTT
14	few	NA	TRBV7-9	TRBJ2-5	CASSRQEGTETQYF	TGTGCCAGCAGCCGACAAGAAGGGACAGAGACCCAGTACTTC
16	NA	TRBD2	TRBV7-9	TRBJ2-1	CASSQIRGGSYNEQFF	TGTGCCAGCAGCCAGATACGGGGGGGCTCCTACAATGAGCAGTTCTTC
15	NA	NA	TRBV12-3/TRBV12-4	TRBJ2-1	CASSFGQMPYNEQFF	TGTGCCAGCAGTTTTGGTCAGATGCCCTACAATGAGCAGTTCTTC
18	many	TRBD2	TRBV29-1	TRBJ2-4	CSVEDSRRGGFGKNIQYF	TGCAGCGTTGAAGATTCCCGGCGGGGGGGTTTTGGCAAAAACATTCAGTACTTC
18	few	NA	TRBV3-1	TRBJ2-3	CASSQEGPDLFCTDTQYF	TGTGCCAGCAGCCAAGAAGGGCCAGACCTCTTTTGCACAGATACGCAGTATTTT
15	once	TRBD2	TRBV7-2	TRBJ2-3	CASKERGDLQDTQYF	TGTGCCAGCAAAGAGCGGGGGGACCTACAGGATACGCAGTATTTT
15	few	TRBD1	TRBV4-1	TRBJ2-5	CVSSHESTGLGTQYF	TGCGTCAGCAGCCATGAATCGACAGGGTTAGGGACCCAGTACTTC
16	NA	TRBD1	TRBV6-5	TRBJ2-1	CASSYAGTGGLNEQFF	TGTGCCAGCAGTTACGCCGGGACAGGGGGCTTAAATGAGCAGTTCTTC
15	few	NA	TRBV20-1	TRBJ2-4	CSARLLTGTKNIQYF	TGCAGTGCTCGCTTGCTAACGGGGACCAAAAACATTCAGTACTTC
12	NA	NA	TRBV19	TRBJ1-1	CASSIGRQNAFF	TGTGCCAGTAGTATAGGGCGACAAAATGCTTTCTTT
13	NA	NA	TRBV7-2	TRBJ2-7	CASSPQVGNEQYF	TGTGCCAGCAGCCCCCAGGTGGGGAACGAGCAGTACTTC
16	few	TRBD2	TRBV5-1	TRBJ2-3	CASSRNSGGHTDTQYF	TGCGCCAGCAGCCGGAATAGCGGGGGGCACACAGATACGCAGTATTTT
13	NA	TRBD1	TRBV6-2/TRBV6-3	TRBJ1-1	CAARQGAYTEAFF	TGTGCCGCAAGACAGGGGGCGTATACTGAAGCTTTCTTT
16	NA	NA	TRBV6-5	TRBJ2-1	CASSSSLAISYNEQFF	TGTGCCAGCAGTTCCTCACTAGCAATCTCCTACAATGAGCAGTTCTTC
15	NA	NA	TRBV7-2	TRBJ1-5	CASSFPGDPYSPQHF	TGTGCCAGCAGCTTTCCAGGGGACCCTTATTCGCCCCAGCATTTT
14	NA	NA	TRBV7-9	TRBJ2-3	CASSLALGNVRQYF	TGTGCCAGCAGCTTAGCGCTGGGGAATGTGCGGCAGTATTTT
11	NA	NA	TRBV6-1	TRBJ1-3	CASSEAFTIYF	TGTGCCAGCAGTGAGGCATTCACCATATATTTT
15	NA	NA	TRBV7-2	TRBJ1-5	CASSLGGPGNQPQHF	TGTGCCAGCAGCTTAGGGGGCCCTGGCAATCAGCCCCAGCATTTT
16	NA	TRBD1	TRBV4-3	TRBJ1-4	CASSQSGQGTNEKLFF	TGCGCCAGCAGCCAGAGCGGACAGGGTACGAATGAAAAACTGTTTTTT
15	NA	NA	TRBV7-2	TRBJ1-1	CASSLLQLMNTEAFF	TGTGCCAGCAGCTTATTGCAGCTGATGAACACTGAAGCTTTCTTT
11	few	NA	TRBV29-1	TRBJ1-2	CSVVGVEGYTF	TGCAGCGTTGTGGGGGTAGAAGGCTACACCTTC
16	NA	TRBD1	TRBV4-3	TRBJ2-2	CASSQGTTGHTGELFF	TGCGCCAGCAGCCAGGGGACGACAGGGCACACCGGGGAGCTGTTTTTT
16	few	TRBD2	TRBV20-1	TRBJ2-3	CSARGTGTSGGYTQYF	TGCAGTGCTAGAGGAACCGGGACTAGCGGGGGATATACGCAGTATTTT
15	many	TRBD1	TRBV28	TRBJ2-7	CASRSPGQGGYEQYF	TGTGCCAGCAGGTCCCCGGGACAGGGGGGATACGAGCAGTACTTC
17	NA	TRBD2	TRBV7-3	TRBJ2-3	CASSSSGGGADADTQYF	TGTGCCAGCAGCTCATCCGGCGGGGGGGCGGACGCAGATACGCAGTATTTT
17	NA	TRBD2	TRBV20-1	TRBJ2-1	CSASGAGVFDSYNEQFF	TGCAGTGCTAGTGGAGCGGGGGTGTTCGACTCCTACAATGAGCAGTTCTTC
15	NA	NA	TRBV7-8	TRBJ2-1	CASSLPSGPYNEQFF	TGTGCCAGCAGCTTACCATCAGGGCCCTACAATGAGCAGTTCTTC